This T cell receptor beta chain stems from a study of cytomegalovirus exposure and HLA in healthy donors (dated by TCRdb to between 2016 and 2019). In the study overall: In an earlier analysis of roughly 590 of the donors, 250 to 350 Gb of sequence data and 90 million to 130 million unique TCR beta sequences from approximately 180 million T cells were reported. The genetic ancestry cluster associated with self-reported Caucasian donors included roughly 84% of the approximately 430 genotyped donors. Across 300 to 400 genotyped donors of the cohort, an average of about 240,000 unique TCR beta nucleotide sequences per donor were sequenced, and approximately 17% of those sequences were non-productive. Class I and class II HLA loci were covered by the typing at four-digit resolution. Rather than using new phenotypic data, the later analysis identified candidate immune exposures from TCR beta sequences and from how often those sequences occurred across donors. A later genetic analysis used genome-wide SNP genotypes for about 65% of the roughly 670 donors, treating that subset as a discovery cohort. High-throughput TCR immunosequencing, statistical association of individual TCRs with disease status, and machine learning were combined to predict cytomegalovirus infection status. The study aimed to test whether signatures of past pathogen exposure could be identified by cataloging public T cell receptors. Donor age, sex, ethnicity and CMV serostatus were collected together with the repertoire data. Approximately 310 gigabases of sequencing data and approximately 91 million unique TCR sequences made up an early release that covered under 750 HLA-typed donors. A later analysis re-examined previously published TCR beta repertoires from about 700 donors and added high-resolution HLA genotyping to investigate patterns of TCR occurrence. The number of donors typed differed by locus, with roughly 629-640 for A, B, C, DRB1 and DQB1, roughly 550 for DQA1, 606 for DPA1, and 450 to 480 for DPB1. In addition to the first cohort of 666 subjects, a separate validation cohort of 130 or so different subjects was used. Every discovery cohort repertoire had been produced on one sequencing platform. Several DR-DQ haplotypes were handled as single units for association and clustering because linkage in the cohort was strong. Using immunosequencing, the study profiled T cell repertoires from 550 to 750 subjects and related those repertoires to cytomegalovirus serostatus. An earlier analysis of 450 to 750 of the donors used high-throughput TCR beta sequencing to judge whether each TCR beta V gene segment behaved as functional or pseudogenic.

The cohort was made up of 500 to 800 healthy bone marrow donors. Cohort members were all nominally healthy when sampled, although unrecorded immune exposures were likely present. The donor tested CMV seronegative and was one of the 352 seronegative cohort members. Every donor gave a peripheral blood sample, and the peripheral blood mononuclear cells from that sample were used for TCR beta sequencing. The Qiagen DNeasy Blood Extraction Kit was used to extract genomic DNA from the blood cell samples. To prepare the library, the immunoSEQ multiplex PCR assay was applied. For the multiplex PCR, a mixture combining 60 forward primers for TCR Vbeta segments and 13 reverse primers for TCR Jbeta segments was used. Amplification of the CDR3 region of rearranged TCR beta genes was performed with a multiplex PCR assay on genomic DNA. On the Illumina HiSeq System, the amplified TCR beta libraries were sequenced as 87-base-pair reads. Per the authors' processing: A later analysis tallied roughly 78 million unique TCR beta chains across the 700 or so repertoires, and roughly 11 million of those chains were shared by two or more donors. To remove PCR and sequencing errors, raw reads were error-corrected and collapsed into unique sequences using a nearest-neighbor algorithm that merged closely related sequences. To assign V, D and J gene segments, CDR3 sequences were aligned to IMGT reference sequences. For a sequence to be retained, a match of at least six nucleotides was required to both a V gene segment and a J gene segment. Rearrangements were called productive when the CDR3 lacked stop codons and stayed in frame with V and J; all others were non-productive. CDR3 was defined by IMGT convention, running from the second conserved V-encoded cysteine to the conserved J-encoded phenylalanine. The earlier analysis of fewer than 700 of the donors excluded sequences that lacked an unambiguous match to a single V gene segment. An earlier analysis of around 600 of the donors classified V segments as functional when productive rearrangements were above 56.7% and as segregating when the standard deviation between donors was above 5%. A statistical classification framework was built to diagnose cytomegalovirus status from the catalog of TCR beta chain sequences. V and J gene assignment, in a later analysis, came from comparing TCR nucleotide sequences with IMGT/GENE-DB human TR gene sequences. In a later analysis, CDR3 sequences and most-parsimonious VDJ recombination scenarios were assigned using the TCRdist pipeline. In a later analysis, every TCR beta chain was defined by the combination of its CDR3 amino acid sequence and its V-gene family, and reads without a unique V-gene family were dropped. In a later analysis, some 600 highly shared, low-generation-probability nucleotide sequences were removed to address suspected cross-contamination and a sequencing artifact. In a later analysis, a clonal expansion index was calculated for each public chain from normalized within-repertoire ranks of inferred template counts. In a later analysis, generation probabilities were computed using a VDJ recombination model fitted to out-of-frame rearrangements, and the results were checked against IGoR. In a later analysis, TCR-TCR, TCR-HLA and TCR-CMV co-occurrence was scored with hypergeometric tests, and a repertoire-size bias correction was applied to TCR pairs. False discovery rates were estimated in a later analysis by permuting HLA or CMV assignments 20 times. In a later analysis, co-occurring TCRs were grouped with DBSCAN, and TCRdist sequence similarity was added when clustering was performed within HLA-allele-positive subsets. Repertoires with fewer than 30,000 or more than 120,000 public chains, plus five repertoires with anomalous nucleotide sharing, were excluded from co-occurrence clustering. The source is immuneACCESS, and TCRdb retained only in-frame sequences with V and J called. Part of the clones is not carried over; for the studies checked, unresolved V genes explain less than half of this, and the remainder is unexplained. V, J and clone size are those of that table, while D and trimming were read from the DNA. The sample's records list more than 100,000 clones. The top ten hold approximately 3.5% of the sample.

The V end gives up 3 bases and the J end 4 bases, leaving 8 bases in the junction not matched to a gene. CDR1 and CDR2 (KGHSH, LQKENI) derive from the germline V gene. The CDR3 runs 16 residues from the cysteine to the phenylalanine. Only the CDR3 portion is preserved as DNA: 48 bases, with reading frame beginning at the first base. A note on this clone: What antigen it recognizes has not been identified.

Broader findings and caveats from the paper: A few of the identified cytomegalovirus-associated TCR beta chains were confirmed in vitro to be specific for cytomegalovirus antigens. Linkage disequilibrium might explain the correlated functional status among segregating V segments, but an unknown experimental factor could not be ruled out. This cohort had only TCR beta chains sequenced, and the lack of alpha or paired-chain data limited which features could be detected. A later analysis found that most CMV-associated TCR beta chains appeared HLA-restricted, with HLA associations seemingly driven largely by CMV exposure. In a later analysis, several top co-occurrence clusters were reported to appear linked to parvovirus B19, influenza, CMV and Epstein-Barr virus. Cytomegalovirus status was reported to be diagnosed by the classifier with high specificity and sensitivity in both the original and validation cohorts. An earlier analysis of around 600 of the donors showed that most TCR beta V segments appeared in productive rearrangements either about 90% or about 30% of the time, which broadly matched IMGT annotations. The authors suggested that the approach could potentially be generalized to other disease states and immunological phenotypes. A cluster of highly shared sequence variants was judged likely to be a technical artifact of the sequencing pipeline. A later analysis found that HLA-associated TCR beta chains were more clonally expanded and had lower generation probabilities than equally common non-associated chains. The presence/absence analyses assumed that sequencing depth was roughly uniform across donors, and that assumption may not be true. Because the 87-base-pair reads could not distinguish some IMGT-functional V segments, including TRBV6-2 and TRBV6-3, those segments were excluded. When HLA alleles, especially DR and DQ, strongly co-occurred, attributing TCR associations to individual alleles was difficult. Because counts were too low, roughly 17 rarely observed V segments, including chromosome 9 orphons, were left out of the earlier analysis of 500 to 650 of the donors. Specific HLA alleles were associated with 15,000 to 20,000 TCR beta sequences at a false discovery rate of 0.05 in a later analysis. For the cohort, immune exposure information was limited to CMV serostatus. In the study, some 160 TCR beta chains were listed as associated with cytomegalovirus. A later genetic analysis reported fewer N-insertions in productive TCRs among donors in an Asian-associated ancestry cluster than the 666-donor mean. In a later analysis, the rate of TCR association differed among HLA loci, with DRB1 alleles having the most associated TCRs and HLA-C alleles having the fewest. Most TCR sequences were observed very rarely across donors, whereas some public TCRs were present in many individuals. A further reported finding was that TCR beta sequences accurately predicted the HLA-A and HLA-B alleles for most subjects in the first cohort. An association between a missense DCLRE1C variant and V-gene and J-gene trimming of TCR beta chains was found in a later genetic analysis and replicated in an independent cohort. HLA typing was unavailable for some donors at each locus, so association tests used only the typed subset.

This TCR derives from a man aged 35-49 years in good health and CMV-seronegative. In this chain, TRBV18 is recombined with TRBJ2-2, and 7 junctional nucleotides match TRBD2. Sequencing was performed on PBMCs. The CDR3 protein is CASSPGGPRGTGELFF. The DNA reads as follows: TGTGCCAGCTCACCGGGAGGGCCCCGGGGCACCGGGGAGCTGTTTTTT. The full variable domain, with segments outside the CDR3 supplied by the reference TRBV18 and TRBJ2-2 proteins, appears as NAGVMQNPRHLVRRRGQEARLRCSPMKGHSHVYWYRQLPEEGLKFMVYLQKENIIDESGMPKERFSAEFPKEGPSILRIQQVVRGDSAAYFCASSPGGPRGTGELFFGEGSRLTVL.